This T cell receptor beta chain was recovered during a study of blood T cells in healthy people across ages (dated by TCRdb to the mid-2010s). In terms of the full investigation: In model experiments, template switching captured roughly one uniquely barcoded TCR beta cDNA molecule for every two T cells. Using deep sequencing normalized with unique cDNA molecular identifiers, the study measured how TCR beta repertoire diversity changes with age. Four age groups were formed from the donors: young (average approximately 16 years), middle-aged (approximately 41), aged (62) and long-lived (approximately 78). To avoid experimental bias, donors of different ages were randomly spread across the sequencing lanes. The study analyzed two additional independent replicas of 1 million unique cDNA reads from the same blood draw for two donors, one aged 18 to 30 and one aged 80 or older.

At the junction V is shortened by 6 bases and J by 7 bases, with 7 bases in between. From its cysteine to its phenylalanine, the CDR3 spans 11 amino acids. Solely the CDR3 DNA is kept, with 33 bases framed from the first base. The library was produced with 5' RACE. The sample was run on an Illumina HiSeq 2500. A second about 7 to 11 cycle PCR used a sample-barcoded 5' primer and a J-beta primer mix. Each TCR beta cDNA molecule received a unique molecular identifier from a template-switch 5' adaptor carrying 12 random nucleotides. At least 2.5 million CDR3-containing paired-end reads were obtained from each sample. The Mint cDNA synthesis kit, primed by a TRBC-specific oligonucleotide, was used to synthesize first-strand cDNA from all RNA. Following uracil-DNA glycosylase treatment, all cDNA underwent a first 18-cycle PCR with the universal primers M1SS and BC2_uni_R. The authors' analysis ran thus. For normalization, 1 million high-quality reads, each with a distinct molecular identifier, were randomly selected from each sample. Instead of being binned into consensus sequences, reads that shared molecular identifiers were thrown out. CDR3 identification, clonotype clustering and error correction used MiTCR with a Q25 quality threshold and the strictest error-elimination algorithm. A nonparametric unseen species model with Euler transformation was used to estimate a lower bound on total TCR beta diversity. TCRdb handled the public reads itself, with Q25 trimming in fastp and clone calling in MiXCR, and kept productive beta chains. Duplicate CDR3 protein sequences are folded into a single record with the most common DNA and genes. These V and J calls originate from TCRdb's pipeline instead of the authors' own analysis. The sample table contains about 1.7 million distinct CDR3 sequences; only one count was recorded for about 30% of them. Roughly 8% of the sample is held by the ten biggest clonotypes.

As to this clonotype: Its binding antigen is unknown. There are no base qualities to consult, and no much larger clone falls within one base.

The paper as a whole reports these results and caveats: The long-lived group showed more naive CD4+ T cells, fewer expanded clones and increased TCR diversity than the aged group, suggesting age selection. As age increased, observed TCR beta diversity per million T cells dropped in a roughly linear way, and a significant reduction was already evident by age about 40. Estimates of total diversity based on one million sequenced T cells were regarded as lower bounds and as underestimates. Bulk unsorted PBMC profiling prevented conclusive comparison of naive and antigen-experienced compartments. The percentage of naive T cells measured by flow cytometry correlated strongly with observed TCR beta diversity. Donor CMV infection status was unknown, potentially confounding age-related changes in expanded clonotypes.

The donors were roughly 38 Caucasian individuals from Russia, aged roughly 6 to 90 years, who were systemically healthy. Each donor gave ten milliliters of peripheral blood, drawn into EDTA-treated Vacutainer tubes. Ficoll-Paque density-gradient centrifugation was used to isolate PBMCs, with at least 6 million per sample. Total RNA was extracted from PBMCs with Trizol reagent, with at least 6 micrograms obtained per sample. For every donor, an aliquot of PBMCs went through flow cytometry to measure the percentages of naive CD45RAhigh/CD27high T cells. The specimen was blood. The chain links TRBV12-3 or TRBV12-4 with TRBJ2-1, with the D segment identity uncertain. This TCR came from a woman in her twenties or thirties in good health. At the DNA level, the sequence is TGTGCCAGCAGGTTGATAAATGAGCAGTTCTTC. This gives the protein CASRLINEQFF.